These T cell receptor beta chains were read from a single sample in a study of cytomegalovirus exposure and HLA in healthy donors. This table comes from immunoSEQ multiplex PCR, and its TCRdb copy is limited to in-frame clones, with some not included. Here the sample spans 150,000 to 200,000 clones, about 90% being singletons. Sequenced: PBMCs. The receptors were sampled from a young woman in good health and CMV-seropositive. Each CDR3 is given with its conserved first and last residue. The order of the fields is D gene, V gene, J gene, clone size, CDR3 protein, CDR3 DNA. D genes are given only for firm matches. Clone size appears in some rows only: once, few, many, or a class for an expanded clone.

TRBD1	TRBV18	TRBJ2-1	.	CASSALLGTVKNEQFF	TGTGCCAGCTCAGCACTTCTCGGGACAGTTAAAAATGAGCAGTTCTTC
.	TRBV5-8	TRBJ2-7	.	CASPFFLLAPPYEQYF	TGTGCCAGCCCCTTTTTTCTGCTAGCGCCACCGTACGAGCAGTACTTC
TRBD1	TRBV7-2	TRBJ1-2	.	CASSLTGAGGYTF	TGTGCCAGCAGCCTAACAGGGGCGGGGGGCTACACCTTC
TRBD1	TRBV11-2	TRBJ2-5	.	CASTPRLGQGGETQYF	TGTGCCAGCACCCCCCGTTTAGGACAGGGGGGAGAGACCCAGTACTTC
TRBD2	TRBV7-3	TRBJ2-1	once	CASSLGTSGSEQFF	TGTGCCAGCAGCTTAGGGACTAGCGGGAGTGAGCAGTTCTTC
.	TRBV7-2	TRBJ2-7	few	CASSLMGGGEQYF	TGTGCCAGCAGCTTAATGGGAGGTGGGGAGCAGTACTTC
.	TRBV28	TRBJ2-7	.	CASRDTYYEQYF	TGTGCCAGCCGGGACACCTACTACGAGCAGTACTTC
.	TRBV15	TRBJ1-2	once	CATSRAGGAVAYGYTF	TGTGCCACCAGCAGAGCCGGGGGGGCGGTAGCTTATGGCTACACCTTC
TRBD2	TRBV5-6	TRBJ2-3	.	CASSLDGYGEGPDTQYF	TGTGCCAGCAGCTTGGATGGGTACGGGGAGGGACCAGATACGCAGTATTTT
.	TRBV5-1	TRBJ2-3	.	CASSLVGDTQYF	TGCGCCAGCAGCTTGGTCGGAGATACGCAGTATTTT
TRBD1	TRBV4-3	TRBJ1-3	.	CASSQDRVGAGGYSGNTIYF	TGCGCCAGCAGCCAAGATCGGGTTGGAGCAGGGGGTTACTCTGGAAACACCATATATTTT
.	TRBV2	TRBJ2-7	.	CASSEDRGTLYEQYF	TGTGCCAGCAGTGAAGATAGGGGTACCCTTTACGAGCAGTACTTC
TRBD2	TRBV28	TRBJ2-3	.	CAGGGLPDTQYF	TGTGCCGGGGGAGGGTTGCCAGATACGCAGTATTTT
.	TRBV19	TRBJ2-3	.	CASSTLSVADTQYF	TGTGCCAGTAGTACTCTTAGTGTAGCAGATACGCAGTATTTT
TRBD2	TRBV4-2	TRBJ2-7	.	CASSQAGGVDEQYF	TGTGCCAGCAGCCAAGCGGGAGGGGTAGACGAGCAGTACTTC
TRBD2	TRBV6-5	TRBJ2-7	few	CASSRARGNEQYF	TGTGCCAGCAGCCGCGCGCGGGGGAACGAGCAGTACTTC
.	TRBV9	TRBJ1-2	.	CASSVGYGYTF	TGTGCCAGCAGCGTCGGCTATGGCTACACCTTC
TRBD2	TRBV10-3	TRBJ2-7	.	CAISEFRFGRGSSRSYEQYF	TGTGCCATCAGTGAGTTCCGCTTTGGGCGGGGGTCTTCCCGCTCCTACGAGCAGTACTTC
TRBD2	TRBV11-2	TRBJ2-3	.	CASSLVYSSGRADTQYF	TGTGCCAGCAGCTTAGTCTATAGTAGCGGGAGGGCAGATACGCAGTATTTT
TRBD1	TRBV19	TRBJ1-5	.	CASRTGKDDQPQHF	TGTGCCAGTAGGACAGGGAAGGACGATCAGCCCCAGCATTTT
TRBD1	TRBV2	TRBJ2-7	once	CASKASRTGSYEQYF	TGTGCCAGCAAAGCGAGTCGGACAGGCTCCTACGAGCAGTACTTC
.	TRBV2	TRBJ2-7	once	CASSEHYIYEQYF	TGTGCCAGCAGTGAACACTATATCTACGAGCAGTACTTC
TRBD1	TRBV4-3	TRBJ1-4	.	CASSQEGQGLDEKLFF	TGCGCCAGCAGCCAAGAAGGACAGGGTCTAGATGAAAAACTGTTTTTT
.	TRBV19	TRBJ1-2	.	CASSIDSDRGYYTF	TGTGCCAGTAGTATAGATAGTGACAGAGGATACTACACCTTC
.	TRBV5-1	TRBJ2-5	.	CASSLAEGYQETQYF	TGCGCCAGCAGCTTGGCCGAGGGTTACCAAGAGACCCAGTACTTC
.	TRBV11-1	TRBJ1-4	once	CASSFQGRSEKLFF	TGTGCCAGCAGCTTCCAGGGTAGGAGTGAAAAACTGTTTTTT
TRBD2	TRBV7-3	TRBJ2-7	.	CASSLGLAGGTEQYF	TGTGCCAGCAGCTTAGGACTAGCGGGAGGTACCGAGCAGTACTTC
TRBD2	TRBV11-2	TRBJ2-5	.	CASSFEAGGPQETQYF	TGTGCCAGCAGCTTTGAAGCGGGAGGCCCACAAGAGACCCAGTACTTC
TRBD2	TRBV7-9	TRBJ2-7	.	CASSFPGTSGLEQYF	TGTGCCAGCAGCTTTCCCGGGACTAGCGGTTTGGAGCAGTACTTC
TRBD2	TRBV27	TRBJ2-3	.	CASSTGSGRAGGDTQYF	TGTGCCAGCAGCACCGGGAGCGGGAGGGCCGGGGGAGATACGCAGTATTTT
.	TRBV27	TRBJ2-6	.	CASSLGGSGANVLTF	TGTGCCAGCAGTTTGGGGGGCTCTGGGGCCAACGTCCTGACTTTC
TRBD2	TRBV7-2	TRBJ2-7	.	CASSRTLAGAYEQYF	TGTGCCAGCAGTCGTACTCTAGCGGGAGCCTACGAGCAGTACTTC
TRBD2	TRBV19	TRBJ2-7	.	CASSIDGTSGDEQYF	TGTGCCAGTAGTATAGATGGGACTAGCGGCGACGAGCAGTACTTC
TRBD1	TRBV2	TRBJ1-1	.	CATRQGPSTEAFF	TGTGCCACCCGACAGGGTCCGAGCACTGAAGCTTTCTTT
TRBD1	TRBV10-1	TRBJ1-1	.	CASSEFGTGRTTEAFF	TGCGCCAGCAGTGAGTTCGGGACAGGTAGGACCACTGAAGCTTTCTTT
.	TRBV6-6	TRBJ1-1	.	CASSYLRTEAFF	TGTGCCAGCAGTTATCTTCGTACTGAAGCTTTCTTT
TRBD1	TRBV4-1	TRBJ1-1	.	CASSQMGQMNTEAFF	TGCGCCAGCAGCCAGATGGGACAGATGAACACTGAAGCTTTCTTT
.	TRBV10-1	TRBJ2-5	.	CASSDSGAQETQYF	TGCGCCAGCAGTGATTCGGGAGCCCAAGAGACCCAGTACTTC
TRBD1	TRBV6-6	TRBJ2-3	.	CASSYRAGGRADTQYF	TGTGCCAGCAGTTACCGGGCAGGGGGCAGGGCAGATACGCAGTATTTT
TRBD1	TRBV4-1	TRBJ1-3	.	CASSRDRGTGNTIYF	TGCGCCAGCAGCCGGGACAGGGGAACTGGAAACACCATATATTTT
TRBD1	TRBV28	TRBJ2-2	.	CASSGTALLTGELFF	TGTGCCAGCAGCGGGACAGCTTTGCTCACCGGGGAGCTGTTTTTT
TRBD2	TRBV6-4	TRBJ2-1	once	CASSLGVAGNEQFF	TGTGCCAGCAGCCTGGGGGTAGCGGGGAATGAGCAGTTCTTC
.	TRBV30	TRBJ2-7	once	CASPGAGGDEQYF	TGTGCCTCCCCGGGAGCGGGTGGGGACGAGCAGTACTTC
TRBD2	TRBV27	TRBJ2-1	.	CASSFDNGRVGEQFF	TGTGCCAGCAGTTTTGATAACGGGAGGGTAGGTGAGCAGTTCTTC
.	TRBV10-3	TRBJ2-7	.	CAISESNPGVASYEQYF	TGTGCCATCAGTGAGTCGAATCCGGGAGTAGCCTCTTACGAGCAGTACTTC
.	TRBV7-9	TRBJ2-7	.	CASSAGGSSYEQYF	TGTGCCAGCAGCGCTGGGGGGAGCTCCTACGAGCAGTACTTC
.	TRBV7-7	TRBJ2-5	.	CASSPPGVIETQYF	TGTGCTAGCAGCCCGCCGGGGGTGATAGAGACCCAGTACTTC
TRBD2	TRBV5-8	TRBJ2-1	.	CASSSIQRELVVF	TGTGCCAGCAGCTCGATACAGCGGGAGTTGGTCGTCTTC
TRBD1	TRBV18	TRBJ1-1	.	CASSQDREAEAFF	TGTGCCAGCTCACAAGACAGGGAGGCTGAAGCTTTCTTT
TRBD1	TRBV6-5	TRBJ2-7	.	CASGTVYEQYF	TGTGCCAGCGGGACAGTCTACGAGCAGTACTTC
TRBD1	TRBV7-9	TRBJ2-1	once	CASSIWTGGDEQFF	TGTGCCAGCAGCATATGGACAGGGGGCGATGAGCAGTTCTTC
.	TRBV6-5	TRBJ2-1	.	CASSPGPGIEQFF	TGTGCCAGCAGCCCCGGTCCGGGGATTGAGCAGTTCTTC
TRBD1	TRBV28	TRBJ1-4	.	CASSGTGGRKLFF	TGTGCCAGCAGCGGGACAGGGGGTCGAAAACTGTTTTTT
.	TRBV29-1	TRBJ2-1	.	CSVEDRYNEQFF	TGCAGCGTCGAAGACAGATACAATGAGCAGTTCTTC
TRBD2	TRBV9	TRBJ2-1	.	CASSPSPGLAGNEQFF	TGTGCCAGCAGCCCCTCCCCGGGACTAGCGGGAAATGAGCAGTTCTTC